These 21 T cell receptor beta chains share one sample of origin, sequenced in a study of naive and memory T cell subsets. Ligated cDNA underwent four rounds of PCR with nested alpha and beta constant region primers and SP2. A single record per CDR3 protein comes from TCRdb applying MiXCR to the 5' RACE reads. This table holds roughly 56,000 distinct CDR3 sequences, approximately 6.6% found once. The library had UMIs added by 3' ligation of an oligonucleotide to TCR cDNA. All receptors come from a male donor in good health.

This clonotype was counted at least ten times. This sequence joins TRBV12-3 or TRBV12-4 and TRBJ1-1; no clear D. V shed 1 base and J shed 6 bases, with 9 bases lying between them. This CDR3 contains 13 residues. The CDR3 spells CASSLVGNPEAFF. The CDR3 bases are TGTGCCAGCAGTTTAGTGGGGAATCCTGAAGCTTTCTTT.

The V gene is TRBV18, the J gene TRBJ2-6, with D maybe TRBD2 (7 bases). This CDR3 has 18 amino acids. V was trimmed by 4 bases and J by 1 base, leaving 17 bases between them. Germline CDR1 KGHSH, CDR2 LQKENI. The CDR3 bases are TGTGCCAGCTCACTACAATGGGGGGGCGATTCTGGGGCCAACGTCCTGACTTTC. This gives the protein CASSLQWGGDSGANVLTF.

In this sample, this clonotype turned up many times. This sequence joins TRBV3-1 and TRBJ2-4; no firm D call. Germline V gives CDR1 LGHDT, CDR2 YNNKEL (reference sequence). V lost 1 base to trimming and J lost 1 base, with 11 bases between them. The CDR3 extends over 16 amino acids. The CDR3 loop is CASSQVGSMAKNIQYF. DNA for the CDR3: TGTGCCAGCAGCCAAGTGGGGTCCATGGCCAAAAACATTCAGTACTTC.

The sample holds many counts of this clonotype. The chain joins TRBV3-1 to TRBJ2-7, with a tentative D call TRBD1 (5 bases). The CDR3 is 15 residues long. The V and J ends lost 4 bases and 2 bases respectively, with 15 bases between them. Germline V CDR1 and CDR2: LGHDT, YNNKEL (reference sequence). CDR3: CASSLRPGPAYEQYF. The CDR3 nucleotides are TGTGCCAGCAGCCTTAGACCAGGGCCCGCCTACGAGCAGTACTTC.

The V gene is TRBV29-1, the J gene TRBJ2-6; 7 positions agree with TRBD1. Germline loops: CDR1 SQVTM, CDR2 ANQGSEA. CDR3 length: 18 amino acids. J lost 3 bases, V lost 0 bases, and 11 bases had no gene match. The CDR3 region has the DNA TGCAGCGTTGAAGAGGGGATAGGGGGCGCAGTTGGGGCCAACGTCCTGACTTTC. This sequence encodes CSVEEGIGGAVGANVLTF.

This clonotype was detected only a few times. The V and J genes are TRBV18 and TRBJ2-1; D uncertain. Germline V lookup: CDR1 KGHSH, CDR2 LQKENI. This CDR3 has 13 residues. The V gene lost 3 bases and the J gene lost 6 bases, with 9 bases spanning the gap. This CDR3 is CASSPGYSNEQFF. The CDR3 DNA reads as TGTGCCAGCTCACCGGGCTATTCCAATGAGCAGTTCTTC.

This clonotype was counted a few times. This rearrangement joins TRBV6-5 to TRBJ2-5, with 7 bases lining up with TRBD2. The CDR3 spans 17 residues. The trim removed 2 bases at V and 5 bases at J, leaving 14 bases unmatched. In germline, CDR1 is MNHEY, CDR2 SVGAGI. CDR3 DNA sequence: TGTGCCAGCAGTTACGGGGGTGGAGCGGGACTGGGGGAGACCCAGTACTTC. Its translation is CASSYGGGAGLGETQYF.

This clonotype was recorded at least ten times. The chain is built from TRBV19 and TRBJ2-2; maybe TRBD2 (5 bases). The CDR3 is 13 amino acids. Germline V lookup: CDR1 LNHDA, CDR2 SQIVND (reference sequence). The V end was cut by 7 bases, the J end by 3 bases, with 9 bases between. CDR3 nucleotide sequence: TGTGCCAGTAAGGACTGGGACACCGGGGAGCTGTTTTTT. It specifies CASKDWDTGELFF. Using reference TRBV19 and TRBJ2-2 for the parts outside the CDR3, the full variable domain is DGGITQSPKYLFRKEGQNVTLSCEQNLNHDAMYWYRQDPGQGLRLIYYSQIVNDFQKGDIAEGYSVSREKKESFPLTVTSAQKNPTAFYLCASKDWDTGELFFGEGSRLTVL.

In nucleotides, the CDR3 is TGCAGTGCTCACAAGGAGAAGCGGAGCTACACAGATACGCAGTATTTT. This sequence encodes CSAHKEKRSYTDTQYF. The genes are TRBV20-1 and TRBJ2-3, with a tentative D call TRBD2 (5 bases). Per germline, CDR1 DFQATT and CDR2 SNEGSKA (reference sequence). Trimming stripped 5 bases from V and 2 bases from J, with 20 bases between. This CDR3 has 16 amino acids.

This clonotype was found many times. This chain uses TRBV2 with TRBJ1-2; D remains unclear. The CDR3 is 14 amino acids. Trimming shortened V by 2 bases and J by 10 bases, and 17 bases separated the two germline ends. Germline CDR1 SNHLY, CDR2 FYNNEI. CDR3 nucleotides: TGTGCCAGCAGTGAAAGCCCGGGAGAGAGTCCCTACACCTTC. Amino acid sequence: CASSESPGESPYTF.

This clonotype was seen only a few times. The chain is built from TRBV14 and TRBJ1-4, with TRBD1 identical over 10 bases. V was pared by 5 bases and J by 4 bases, with 7 bases of the junction left unmatched. Germline lookup yields CDR1 SGHDN and CDR2 FVKESK. The CDR3 has 16 residues. DNA of the CDR3: TGTGCCAGCAGCTCGGACAGGGGGGCGAGTAATGAAAAACTGTTTTTT. Translated: CASSSDRGASNEKLFF.

This clonotype was seen ten or more times. This chain links TRBV11-2 with TRBJ2-1; 7 bases agree with TRBD1. The CDR3 contains 12 residues. V lost 4 bases and J lost 9; bases outside the gene matches: 3. Looked up from germline, CDR1 is SGHAT and CDR2 is FQNNGV. The CDR3 DNA reads as TGTGCCAGCAGCTCAGGGGGAGTTGAGCAGTTCTTC. Protein: CASSSGGVEQFF.

This clonotype has more than one count but fewer than ten. The chain is built from TRBV9 and TRBJ1-2; no reliable D call. Germline V gives CDR1 SGDLS, CDR2 YYNGEE. V gave up 3 bases and J gave up 1 base, with 13 bases separating them. The CDR3 sequence is 15 residues long. As DNA, the CDR3 is TGTGCCAGCAGCGGGAGGCGGGAGGATAACTATGGCTACACCTTC. Translated, it gives CASSGRREDNYGYTF.

This clonotype was counted many times. V is TRBV7-9 and J is TRBJ1-2; no clear D. The CDR3 is made up of 12 amino acids. CDR1 is SEHNR and CDR2 is FQNEAQ in the germline V gene (reference sequence). Trimming pared 4 bases from V and 7 bases from J, leaving 10 bases between. The CDR3 spells CASSSGGSGYTF. As DNA, the CDR3 is TGTGCCAGCAGCTCAGGAGGATCTGGCTACACCTTC.

This clonotype was recorded at least ten times. The chain couples TRBV30 to TRBJ2-3; 14 bases align to TRBD2. Germline assignment: CDR1 GTSNPN and CDR2 SVGIG (reference sequence). V gave up 0 bases and J gave up 0 bases; unmatched junction bases: 11. The CDR3 contains 20 residues. CDR3 region: CAWSVLRTSGRSLSTDTQYF. For the CDR3, the DNA is TGTGCCTGGAGTGTACTGAGGACTAGCGGGAGGTCTCTAAGCACAGATACGCAGTATTTT.

The chain joins TRBV29-1 to TRBJ2-4; 9 nucleotides line up with TRBD1. The CDR3 covers 14 residues. Germline assignment: CDR1 SQVTM and CDR2 ANQGSEA. V shed 4 bases and J 4 bases; nucleotides not matched to a gene: 5. The CDR3 DNA sequence: TGCAGCGTTGTGGGGGGGACAGGGAAAAACATTCAGTACTTC. It codes for CSVVGGTGKNIQYF. Looking up the rest from reference TRBV29-1 and TRBJ2-4 gives the full variable domain: SAVISQKPSRDICQRGTSLTIQCQVDSQVTMMFWYRQQPGQSLTLIATANQGSEATYESGFVIDKFPISRPNLTFSTLTVSNMSPEDSSIYLCSVVGGTGKNIQYFGAGTRLSVL.

This clonotype was seen a handful of times. The chain employs TRBV6-5 and TRBJ2-7; tentatively, D is TRBD1 (5 bases). CDR3 size: 15 residues. Germline V gene lookup returns CDR1 MNHEY and CDR2 SVGAGI. V shed 5 bases and J shed 0 bases, with 14 bases lying between them. The CDR3 coding sequence is TGTGCCAGCAGTGGATCAGGGCTCTACTCCTACGAGCAGTACTTC. It yields the protein CASSGSGLYSYEQYF.

This clonotype showed up just a few times. This chain uses TRBV11-2 with TRBJ1-6, with D perhaps matching TRBD1 (6 bases). The V and J ends lost 6 bases and 9 bases respectively, with 18 bases between them. The V gene's germline CDR1 is SGHAT and CDR2 FQNNGV. The CDR3 is 15 amino acids. CDR3: CASSYTQGGGSPLHF. In DNA form, the CDR3 reads TGTGCCAGCAGTTATACACAGGGTGGCGGTTCACCCCTCCACTTT.

This chain joins TRBV6-6 and TRBJ2-2, with 11 bases that match TRBD2. V lost 7 bases to trimming and J lost 4 bases; unmatched junction nucleotides: 5. This CDR3 is built from 15 residues. The germline V gene has CDR1 MNHNY and CDR2 SVGAGI (reference sequence). The CDR3 region is CASTSGRWGTGELFF. CDR3 coding DNA: TGTGCCAGCACTAGCGGGAGGTGGGGCACCGGGGAGCTGTTTTTT.

This clonotype was detected many times. The chain recombines TRBV6-5 with TRBJ2-2; D uncertain. The CDR3 has 13 amino acids. CDR1 is MNHEY and CDR2 is SVGAGI in the germline V gene. Trimming removed 7 bases at V and 2 bases at J, with 8 bases between. The CDR3 bases are TGTGCCAGCACCCCCTCTAACACCGGGGAGCTGTTTTTT. This sequence encodes CASTPSNTGELFF.

The chain carries TRBV5-8 and TRBJ2-3, with TRBD2 matching over 8 bases. The CDR3 spans 16 residues. The V segment lost 5 bases and the J segment 1 base; nucleotides outside the gene matches: 9. Germline CDR1 SGHTS, CDR2 YDEGEE. The CDR3 sequence is CASSSGEAGGTDTQYF. CDR3 bases: TGTGCCAGCAGTTCCGGGGAAGCGGGAGGCACAGATACGCAGTATTTT.